This T cell receptor beta chain was retrieved from a study of cytomegalovirus exposure and HLA in healthy donors. Background on the study: In a previous analysis, 100 million to 140 million unique TCR beta sequences were found from 170 million or so T cells.

13 Jbeta primers and 60 Vbeta primers were used for the PCR. The table came from immunoSEQ multiplex PCR; TCRdb's copy has only in-frame clones and leaves some out. This table has about 250,000 clones, just under 80% appearing once. Study-level results: Previous analysis showed most TCR beta V segments were productive about 87% or about 30% of the time.

Deletions cut 4 bases from V and 2 bases from J, with 14 bases between. The CDR3 totals 14 residues. Germline assignment: CDR1 SQVTM and CDR2 ANQGSEA. Remarks on this clone: Its specificity is not known.

The TCR sequence derives from a boy younger than 18 in good health and CMV-seronegative. Sequences were obtained from PBMCs. This chain uses TRBV29-1 with TRBJ1-2, with TRBD1 as a possible D gene (6 bases). CDR3 amino acids: CSVARVGQNYGYTF. CDR3 nucleotide sequence: TGCAGCGTTGCCCGCGTCGGACAGAACTATGGCTACACCTTC.